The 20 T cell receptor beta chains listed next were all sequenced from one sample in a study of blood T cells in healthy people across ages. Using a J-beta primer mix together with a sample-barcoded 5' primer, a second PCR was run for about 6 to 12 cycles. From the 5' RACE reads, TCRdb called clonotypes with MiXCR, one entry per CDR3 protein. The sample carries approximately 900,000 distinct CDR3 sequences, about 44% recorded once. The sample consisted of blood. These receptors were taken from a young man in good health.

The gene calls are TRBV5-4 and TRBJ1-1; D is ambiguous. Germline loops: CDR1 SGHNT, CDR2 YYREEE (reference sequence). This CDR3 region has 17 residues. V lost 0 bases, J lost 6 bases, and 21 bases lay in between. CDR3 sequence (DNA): TGTGCCAGCAGCTTGGACGGTCAGTTCATGGGTGGAGCTGAAGCTTTCTTT. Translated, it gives CASSLDGQFMGGAEAFF.

The CDR3 region is CSAGTGSVYEQYF. DNA for the CDR3: TGCAGCGCCGGGACGGGTTCTGTTTACGAGCAGTACTTC. The chain joins TRBV29-1 to TRBJ2-7; D may correspond to TRBD1 or TRBD2 (5 bases each). The CDR3 sequence is 13 residues long. V was clipped by 7 bases and J by 4 bases, with 17 bases between them. CDR1 and CDR2 (germline): SQVTM, ANQGSEA.

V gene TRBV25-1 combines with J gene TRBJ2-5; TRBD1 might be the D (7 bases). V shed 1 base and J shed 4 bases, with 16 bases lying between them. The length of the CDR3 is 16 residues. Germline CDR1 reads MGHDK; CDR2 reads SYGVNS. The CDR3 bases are TGTGCCAGCAGTGAATTTATAGTGGAGGGGGCAGAGACCCAGTACTTC. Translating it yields CASSEFIVEGAETQYF.

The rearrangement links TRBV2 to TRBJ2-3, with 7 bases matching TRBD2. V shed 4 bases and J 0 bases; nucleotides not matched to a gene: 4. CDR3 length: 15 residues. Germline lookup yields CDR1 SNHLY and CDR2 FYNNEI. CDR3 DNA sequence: TGTGCCAGCAGTGCGGGGGGTGTTAGCACAGATACGCAGTATTTT. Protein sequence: CASSAGGVSTDTQYF.

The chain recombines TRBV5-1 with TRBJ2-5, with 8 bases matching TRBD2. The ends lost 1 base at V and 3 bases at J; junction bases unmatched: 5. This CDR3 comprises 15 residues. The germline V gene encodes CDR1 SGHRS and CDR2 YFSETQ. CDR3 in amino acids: CASSLFKAGEETQYF. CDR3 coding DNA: TGCGCCAGCAGCTTGTTTAAAGCGGGGGAAGAGACCCAGTACTTC.

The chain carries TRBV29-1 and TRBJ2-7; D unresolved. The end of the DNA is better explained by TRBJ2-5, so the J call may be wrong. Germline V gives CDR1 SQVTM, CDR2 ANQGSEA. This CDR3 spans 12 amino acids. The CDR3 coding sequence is TGCAGCGCCGGAGCCTATGAGGAGACCCAGTACTTC. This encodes CSAGAYEETQYF.

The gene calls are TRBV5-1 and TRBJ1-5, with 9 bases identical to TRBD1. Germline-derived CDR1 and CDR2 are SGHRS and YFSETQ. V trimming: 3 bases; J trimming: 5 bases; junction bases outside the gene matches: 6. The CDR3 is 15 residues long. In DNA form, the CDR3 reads TGCGCCAGCAGCTCGGGACAGGGAATAGATCAGCCCCAGCATTTT. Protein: CASSSGQGIDQPQHF.

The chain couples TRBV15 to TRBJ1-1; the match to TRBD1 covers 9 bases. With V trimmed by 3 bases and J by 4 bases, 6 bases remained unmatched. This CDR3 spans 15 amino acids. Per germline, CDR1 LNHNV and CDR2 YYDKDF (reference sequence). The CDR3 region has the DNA TGTGCCACCAGCAGGGACAGGGGCGAGGTCACTGAAGCTTTCTTT. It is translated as CATSRDRGEVTEAFF.

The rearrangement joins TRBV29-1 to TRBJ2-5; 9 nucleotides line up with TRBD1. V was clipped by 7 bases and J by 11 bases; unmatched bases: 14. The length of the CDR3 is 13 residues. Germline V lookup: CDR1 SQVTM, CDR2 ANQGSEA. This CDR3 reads CSAGPGTGNEQYF. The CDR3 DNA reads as TGCAGCGCCGGTCCCGGGACAGGGAATGAGCAGTACTTC.

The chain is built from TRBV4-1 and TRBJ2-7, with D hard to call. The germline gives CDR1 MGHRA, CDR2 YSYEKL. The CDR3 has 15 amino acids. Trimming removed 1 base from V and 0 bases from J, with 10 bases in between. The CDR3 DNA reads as TGCGCCAGCAGCCAAGTCTTCGACACCTCCTACGAGCAGTACTTC. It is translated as CASSQVFDTSYEQYF.

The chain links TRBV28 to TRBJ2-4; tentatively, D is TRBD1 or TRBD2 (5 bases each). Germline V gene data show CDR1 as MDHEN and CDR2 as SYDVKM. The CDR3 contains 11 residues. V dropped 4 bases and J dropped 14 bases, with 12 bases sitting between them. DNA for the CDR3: TGTGCCAGCAGTTCGGGGCGCAGGAAGTACTTC. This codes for CASSSGRRKYF.

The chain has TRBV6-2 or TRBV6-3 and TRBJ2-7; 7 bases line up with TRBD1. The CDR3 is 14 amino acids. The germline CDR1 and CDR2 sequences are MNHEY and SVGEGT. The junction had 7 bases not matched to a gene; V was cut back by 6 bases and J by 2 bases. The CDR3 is CASRGTVITYEQYF. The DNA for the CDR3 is TGTGCCAGCAGAGGGACAGTAATAACCTACGAGCAGTACTTC.

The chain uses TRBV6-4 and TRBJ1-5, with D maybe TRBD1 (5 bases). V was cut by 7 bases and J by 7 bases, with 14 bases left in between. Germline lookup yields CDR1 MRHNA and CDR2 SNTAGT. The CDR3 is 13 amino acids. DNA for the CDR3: TGTGCCAGCACCAATACAGGTCGGCAGCCCCAGCATTTT. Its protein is CASTNTGRQPQHF.

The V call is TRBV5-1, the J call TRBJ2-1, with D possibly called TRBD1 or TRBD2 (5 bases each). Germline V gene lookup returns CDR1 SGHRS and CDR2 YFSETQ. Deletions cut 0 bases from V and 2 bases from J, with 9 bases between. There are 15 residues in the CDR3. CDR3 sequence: CASSLGDPTYNEQFF. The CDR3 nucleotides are TGCGCCAGCAGCTTGGGGGACCCTACCTACAATGAGCAGTTCTTC.

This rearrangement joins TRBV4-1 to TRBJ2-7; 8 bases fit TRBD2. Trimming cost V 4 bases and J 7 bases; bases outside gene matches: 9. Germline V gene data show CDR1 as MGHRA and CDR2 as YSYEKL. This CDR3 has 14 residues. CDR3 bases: TGCGCCAGCAGCCGACCCGGGGGGGACAATGAGCAGTACTTC. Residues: CASSRPGGDNEQYF.

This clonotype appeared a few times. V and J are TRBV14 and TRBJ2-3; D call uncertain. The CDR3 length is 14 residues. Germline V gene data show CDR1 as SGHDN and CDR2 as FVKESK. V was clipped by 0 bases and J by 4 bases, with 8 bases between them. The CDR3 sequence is CASSQEMNADTQYF. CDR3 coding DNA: TGTGCCAGCAGCCAAGAGATGAATGCAGATACGCAGTATTTT.

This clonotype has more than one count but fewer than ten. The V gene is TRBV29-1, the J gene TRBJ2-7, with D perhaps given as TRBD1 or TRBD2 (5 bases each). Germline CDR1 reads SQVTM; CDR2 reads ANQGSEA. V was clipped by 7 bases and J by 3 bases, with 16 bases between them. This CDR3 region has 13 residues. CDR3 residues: CSGLGTDDYEQYF. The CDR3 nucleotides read TGCAGCGGGCTCGGGACGGATGACTACGAGCAGTACTTC.

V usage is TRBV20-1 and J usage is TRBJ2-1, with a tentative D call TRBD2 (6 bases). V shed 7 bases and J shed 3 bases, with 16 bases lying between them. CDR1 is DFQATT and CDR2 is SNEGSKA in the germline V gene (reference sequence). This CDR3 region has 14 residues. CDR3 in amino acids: CSGGTRGIYNEQFF. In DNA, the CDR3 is TGCAGTGGTGGCACCCGGGGGATCTACAATGAGCAGTTCTTC.

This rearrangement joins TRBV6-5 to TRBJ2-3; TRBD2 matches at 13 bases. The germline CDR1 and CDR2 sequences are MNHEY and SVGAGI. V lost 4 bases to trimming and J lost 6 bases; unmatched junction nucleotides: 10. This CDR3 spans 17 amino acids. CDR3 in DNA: TGTGCCAGCAGTTTAGGACTAGCGGGGGACCGACGGGATACGCAGTATTTT. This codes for CASSLGLAGDRRDTQYF.

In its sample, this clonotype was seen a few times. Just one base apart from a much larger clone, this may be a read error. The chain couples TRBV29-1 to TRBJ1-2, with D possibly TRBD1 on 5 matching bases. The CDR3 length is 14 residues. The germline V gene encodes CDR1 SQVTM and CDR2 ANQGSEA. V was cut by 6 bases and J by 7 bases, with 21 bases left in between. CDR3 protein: CSVDATEGISGYTF. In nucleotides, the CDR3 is TGCAGCGTCGACGCGACAGAGGGGATCAGTGGCTACACCTTC.